A single sample gave rise to the 7 T cell receptor beta chains below, sequenced in a study of blood T cell repertoires in COVID-19. The data were produced by immunoSEQ multiplex PCR, yet TCRdb's version contains in-frame clones alone and is incomplete. This table holds roughly 400,000 clones, roughly 91% found once. Material for sequencing was PBMCs or T cells enriched from blood (not recorded which). Receptors were obtained from a woman aged 25 to 45 who had recovered from COVID-19.

The chain couples TRBV12-3 or TRBV12-4 to TRBJ1-4; D gene uncertain. The CDR3 sequence is 13 residues long. The V end lost 5 bases, the J end lost 6 bases, and 10 bases lay between the germline ends. CDR3 coding DNA: TGTGCCAGCAGTCCCTTGCGCGATGAAAAACTGTTTTTT. Its translation: CASSPLRDEKLFF.

The chain couples TRBV5-5 to TRBJ1-5; D is ambiguous. Trimming removed 2 bases from V and 0 bases from J, with 9 bases in between. This CDR3 region has 15 residues. The germline CDR1 and CDR2 sequences are SGHKS and YYEKEE (reference sequence). CDR3 region: CASSFSDYSNQPQHF. As DNA, the CDR3 is TGTGCCAGCAGCTTCTCAGACTATAGCAATCAGCCCCAGCATTTT.

The chain is built from TRBV5-1 and TRBJ1-2; D not certain. The germline V gene has CDR1 SGHRS and CDR2 YFSETQ. V was shortened by 0 bases and J by 5 bases, with 14 bases between the two germline ends. This CDR3 region has 15 residues. CDR3 coding DNA: TGCGCCAGCAGCTTGGATCTCGGCCAGGATTATGGCTACACCTTC. It specifies CASSLDLGQDYGYTF.

This sequence joins TRBV28 and TRBJ1-5; unclear D gene. This CDR3 has 12 amino acids. CDR1 is MDHEN, CDR2 SYDVKM, per germline. Trimming shortened V by 5 bases and J by 10 bases, and 12 bases separated the two germline ends. CDR3 sequence: CASSPSREPQHF. CDR3 sequence (DNA): TGTGCCAGCAGTCCCTCCCGAGAACCCCAGCATTTT.

The rearrangement uses TRBV6-5 and TRBJ2-7; 9 nucleotides match TRBD2. J was trimmed by 3 bases and V by 8 bases; bases with no gene match: 8. There are 14 residues in the CDR3. The germline V gene encodes CDR1 MNHEY and CDR2 SVGAGI. The CDR3 nucleotides read TGTGCCAGCCAAATAGCGGGGGCCCTCTACGAGCAGTACTTC. Its protein product is CASQIAGALYEQYF.

V is TRBV20-1 and J is TRBJ1-6; tentatively, D is TRBD1 (5 bases). The CDR3 runs to 12 residues. CDR1 and CDR2 (germline): DFQATT, SNEGSKA (reference sequence). The germline V and J ends were trimmed by 3 bases and 7 bases, with 7 bases remaining between them. CDR3 amino acids: CSASAGNSPLHF. The CDR3 DNA follows: TGCAGTGCTAGTGCAGGGAATTCACCCCTCCACTTT.

The gene calls are TRBV2 and TRBJ1-5; 11 bases agree with TRBD1. The CDR3 length is 17 residues. V shed 6 bases, J shed 4 bases, and the junction held 11 bases outside the gene matches. Looked up from germline, CDR1 is SNHLY and CDR2 is FYNNEI. DNA for the CDR3: TGTGCCAGCAGCGGTTTACCGGGACAGGGGGGGAATCAGCCCCAGCATTTT. As protein: CASSGLPGQGGNQPQHF.